The 14 T cell receptor beta chains listed next were all sequenced from one sample in a study of cytomegalovirus exposure and HLA in healthy donors. In the PCR, 60 Vbeta and 13 Jbeta primers were used. Sequencing was performed with immunoSEQ multiplex PCR; in TCRdb, only in-frame clones are kept and a portion is missing. The sample carries about 180,000 clones, about three quarters recorded once. Sequenced material: PBMCs. The receptors originated from a man between 18 and 29 years old in good health and CMV-seronegative.

This sequence joins TRBV7-6 and TRBJ2-1; maybe TRBD2 (6 bases). The V end was cut by 4 bases, the J end by 3 bases, with 16 bases between. Germline values: CDR1 SGHVS, CDR2 FNYEAQ. The CDR3 contains 16 residues. CDR3 amino acids: CASSSLGGMNYNEQFF. The CDR3 coding sequence is TGTGCCAGCAGCTCCCTTGGGGGGATGAACTACAATGAGCAGTTCTTC.

This clone occurred a few times. The chain joins TRBV6-1 to TRBJ2-3; D remains ambiguous. Trimming left V 8 bases short and J 2 bases short, with 14 bases between. The CDR3 sequence is 14 residues long. Germline V gives CDR1 MNHNS, CDR2 SASEGT. The CDR3 DNA follows: TGTGCCAGCGCTGCCTCACCTATCACAGATACGCAGTATTTT. Its translation is CASAASPITDTQYF.

The rearrangement uses TRBV29-1 and TRBJ2-3; 7 bases are a match to TRBD2. Germline V lookup: CDR1 SQVTM, CDR2 ANQGSEA. The CDR3 length is 12 residues. The J segment lost 7 bases and the V segment lost 4 bases, leaving 5 bases of the junction unmatched. The CDR3 spells CSVVPAGNTQYF. DNA of the CDR3: TGCAGCGTTGTTCCAGCGGGAAATACGCAGTATTTT.

The chain is built from TRBV28 and TRBJ1-1; 11 bases agree with TRBD1. The V gene's germline CDR1 is MDHEN and CDR2 SYDVKM. V lost 10 bases, J lost 5 bases, and 6 bases stayed unmatched. This CDR3 has 13 residues. The CDR3 DNA is TGTGCCACCCGGACAGGGGGCAGGACTGAAGCTTTCTTT. Translation: CATRTGGRTEAFF.

The chain uses TRBV27 and TRBJ1-1; 7 positions agree with TRBD1. Trimming removed 8 bases from V and 1 base from J; junction bases left unmatched: 7. The CDR3 is 14 amino acids. Germline loops: CDR1 MNHEY, CDR2 SMNVEV (reference sequence). Here the CDR3 DNA reads TGTGCCAGCGTCCCAGGGACAGCGAACACTGAAGCTTTCTTT. The encoded protein is CASVPGTANTEAFF.

This sequence joins TRBV7-2 and TRBJ2-1; tentative D call: TRBD2 (5 bases). The CDR3 consists of 15 residues. V was clipped by 2 bases and J by 2 bases, with 10 bases between them. Germline loops: CDR1 SGHTA, CDR2 FQGNSA. The CDR3 is CASSLSEAAYNEQFF. The CDR3 nucleotides read TGTGCCAGCAGCTTATCGGAAGCGGCCTACAATGAGCAGTTCTTC.

This clone turned up a few times. As DNA, the CDR3 is TGTGCCAGCAGCTCCGGGACAGGTAAAAACGAGCAGTACTTC. Translating gives CASSSGTGKNEQYF. V usage is TRBV9 and J usage is TRBJ2-7; 8 positions agree with TRBD1. This CDR3 comprises 14 residues. The trim removed 4 bases at V and 5 bases at J, leaving 8 bases unmatched. Germline V CDR1 and CDR2: SGDLS, YYNGEE.

The rearrangement links TRBV5-1 to TRBJ2-5; TRBD2 matches at 11 bases. Germline trimming cut 6 bases from V and 3 bases from J; bases unmatched to any gene: 1. The CDR3 length is 13 residues. Germline-derived CDR1 and CDR2 are SGHRS and YFSETQ. CDR3: CASKTSGEETQYF. CDR3 DNA sequence: TGCGCCAGCAAGACTAGCGGGGAAGAGACCCAGTACTTC.

V is TRBV30 and J is TRBJ1-2; TRBD1 might be the D (6 bases). Germline V gives CDR1 GTSNPN, CDR2 SVGIG (reference sequence). This CDR3 comprises 12 residues. The germline V and J ends were trimmed by 3 bases and 2 bases, with 7 bases remaining between them. CDR3 loop: CAWSGQNYGYTF. The CDR3 coding sequence is TGTGCCTGGAGCGGACAGAACTATGGCTACACCTTC.

This clone was found once. The V and J genes are TRBV2 and TRBJ1-3; 8 nucleotides agree with TRBD1. Germline trimming cut 7 bases from V and 5 bases from J; bases unmatched to any gene: 4. Per germline, CDR1 SNHLY and CDR2 FYNNEI. The CDR3 has 13 amino acids. CDR3 in DNA: TGTGCCAGCAAGCAGGGGGCTAGAAACACCATATATTTT. It specifies CASKQGARNTIYF.

This clone has a handful of counts. This chain uses TRBV29-1 with TRBJ2-7, with 9 positions matching TRBD1. Germline CDR1 SQVTM, CDR2 ANQGSEA. J gave up 2 bases and V 7 bases, and 9 bases lay outside the gene matches. This CDR3 has 14 amino acids. CDR3 amino acids: CSAAPDRGTYEQYF. In nucleotides, the CDR3 is TGCAGCGCTGCCCCGGACAGGGGAACCTACGAGCAGTACTTC.

This chain links TRBV7-8 with TRBJ2-7; TRBD2 matches at 10 bases. V lost 8 bases and J lost 4; bases outside the gene matches: 14. Germline values: CDR1 SGHVS, CDR2 FQNEAQ. This CDR3 has 16 amino acids. CDR3: CASRLAGAPRRYEQYF. The CDR3 bases are TGTGCCAGCCGGCTAGCGGGGGCCCCTCGGAGGTACGAGCAGTACTTC.

The chain recombines TRBV5-1 with TRBJ1-1; 8 bases are a match to TRBD1. Trimming removed 2 bases from V and 0 bases from J; junction bases left unmatched: 3. Germline V gene data show CDR1 as SGHRS and CDR2 as YFSETQ. The CDR3 loop spans 15 amino acids. Here the CDR3 reads CASSFQTGVNTEAFF. In nucleotides, the CDR3 is TGCGCCAGCAGCTTTCAGACAGGGGTGAACACTGAAGCTTTCTTT.

This chain links TRBV9 with TRBJ2-1; 12 bases agree with TRBD2. The CDR3 consists of 17 residues. Germline CDR1 and CDR2: SGDLS and YYNGEE. Trimming at V came to 4 bases and at J to 6 bases, leaving 11 bases not matched to a gene. The CDR3 region is CASSKRLAGALSNEQFF. CDR3 nucleotide sequence: TGTGCCAGCAGCAAAAGACTAGCGGGGGCCCTATCCAATGAGCAGTTCTTC.